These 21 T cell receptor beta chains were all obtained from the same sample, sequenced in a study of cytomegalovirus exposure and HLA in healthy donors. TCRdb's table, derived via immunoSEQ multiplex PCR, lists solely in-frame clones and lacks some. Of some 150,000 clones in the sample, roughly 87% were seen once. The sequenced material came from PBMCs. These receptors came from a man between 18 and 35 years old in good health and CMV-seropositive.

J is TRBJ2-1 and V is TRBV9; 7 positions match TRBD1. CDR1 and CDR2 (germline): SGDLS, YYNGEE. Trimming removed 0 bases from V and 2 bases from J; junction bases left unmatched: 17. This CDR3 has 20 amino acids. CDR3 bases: TGTGCCAGCAGCGTAGCTTTGACCCTCACAGGGGACGAGACCTACAATGAGCAGTTCTTC. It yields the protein CASSVALTLTGDETYNEQFF.

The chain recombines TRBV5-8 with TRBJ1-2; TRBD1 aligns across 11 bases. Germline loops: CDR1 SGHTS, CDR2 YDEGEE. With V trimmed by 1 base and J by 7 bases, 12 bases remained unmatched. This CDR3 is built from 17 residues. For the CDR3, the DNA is TGTGCCAGCAGCTTGTACCGGGACAGGGGGATAAGGACTGGCTACACCTTC. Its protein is CASSLYRDRGIRTGYTF.

The CDR3 DNA reads TGCGCCAGCAGACAGGGAAACACCATATATTTT. Its translation: CASRQGNTIYF. The gene calls are TRBV5-1 and TRBJ1-3; D is uncertain. The germline gives CDR1 SGHRS, CDR2 YFSETQ. CDR3 size: 11 residues. Trimming left V 5 bases short and J 4 bases short, with 4 bases between.

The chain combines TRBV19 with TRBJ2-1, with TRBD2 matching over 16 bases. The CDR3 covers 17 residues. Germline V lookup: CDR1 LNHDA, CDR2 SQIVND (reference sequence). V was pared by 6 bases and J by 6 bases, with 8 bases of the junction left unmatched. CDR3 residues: CASSAGLAGGGTNEQFF. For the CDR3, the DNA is TGTGCCAGTAGCGCGGGACTAGCGGGAGGGGGAACCAATGAGCAGTTCTTC.

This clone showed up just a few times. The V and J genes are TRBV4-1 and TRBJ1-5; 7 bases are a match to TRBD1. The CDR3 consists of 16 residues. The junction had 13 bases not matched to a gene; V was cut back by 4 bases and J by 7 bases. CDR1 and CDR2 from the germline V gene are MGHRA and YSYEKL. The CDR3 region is CASSPFGAGGEQPQHF. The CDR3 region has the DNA TGCGCCAGCAGCCCGTTTGGGGCAGGGGGTGAACAGCCCCAGCATTTT.

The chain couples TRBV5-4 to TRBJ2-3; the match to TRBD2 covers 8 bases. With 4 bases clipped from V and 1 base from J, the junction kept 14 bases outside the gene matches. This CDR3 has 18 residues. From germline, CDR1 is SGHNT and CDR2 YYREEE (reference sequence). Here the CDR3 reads CASSPGGAGAYGTDTQYF. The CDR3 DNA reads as TGTGCCAGCAGCCCCGGGGGAGCGGGGGCTTACGGCACAGATACGCAGTATTTT.

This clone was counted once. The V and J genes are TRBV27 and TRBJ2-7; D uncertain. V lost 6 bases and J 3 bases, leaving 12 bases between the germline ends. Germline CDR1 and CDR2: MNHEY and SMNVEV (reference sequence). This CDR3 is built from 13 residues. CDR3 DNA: TGTGCCAGCAGCCTCCGACTCGACTACGAGCAGTACTTC. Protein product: CASSLRLDYEQYF.

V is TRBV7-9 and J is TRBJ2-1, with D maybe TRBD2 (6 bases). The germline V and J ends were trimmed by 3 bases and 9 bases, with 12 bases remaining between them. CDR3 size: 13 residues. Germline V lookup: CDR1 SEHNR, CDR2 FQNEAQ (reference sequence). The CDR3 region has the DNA TGTGCCAGCAGCTTGGGGGGTCCCGGTGAGCAGTTCTTC. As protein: CASSLGGPGEQFF.

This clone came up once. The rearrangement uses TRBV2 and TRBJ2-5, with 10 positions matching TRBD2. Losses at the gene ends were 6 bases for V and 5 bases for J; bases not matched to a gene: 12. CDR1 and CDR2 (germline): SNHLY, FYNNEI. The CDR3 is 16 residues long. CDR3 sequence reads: CASSLTGASGGETQYF. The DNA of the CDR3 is TGTGCCAGCAGCCTAACCGGGGCTAGCGGGGGTGAGACCCAGTACTTC.

CDR3 coding DNA: TGTGCCAGCAGCCCCTCTAGCGAGGATTACGAGCAGTACTTC. Its translation: CASSPSSEDYEQYF. The chain joins TRBV7-9 to TRBJ2-7; D possibly corresponds to TRBD2 (6 bases). The CDR3 length is 14 residues. Germline CDR1 and CDR2: SEHNR and FQNEAQ (reference sequence). Trimming took 5 bases from V and 4 from J, leaving 15 bases between them.

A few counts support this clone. In DNA form, the CDR3 reads TGTGCCTACGGCCGGGTCTCCTACGAGCAGTACTTC. Amino acids: CAYGRVSYEQYF. V is TRBV2 and J is TRBJ2-7; D remains unclear. The germline gives CDR1 SNHLY, CDR2 FYNNEI. V was cut by 11 bases and J by 0 bases, with 11 bases left in between. This CDR3 comprises 12 residues.

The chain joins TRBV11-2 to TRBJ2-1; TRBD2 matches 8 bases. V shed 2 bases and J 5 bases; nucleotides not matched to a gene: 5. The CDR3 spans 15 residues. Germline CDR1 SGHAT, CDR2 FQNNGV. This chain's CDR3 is CASSLIAGFNNEQFF. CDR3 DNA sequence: TGTGCCAGCAGCTTAATAGCGGGATTCAACAATGAGCAGTTCTTC. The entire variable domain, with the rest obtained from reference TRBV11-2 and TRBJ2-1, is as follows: EAGVAQSPRYKIIEKRQSVAFWCNPISGHATLYWYQQILGQGPKLLIQFQNNGVVDDSQLPKDRFSAERLKGVDSTLKIQPAKLEDSAVYLCASSLIAGFNNEQFFGPGTRLTVL.

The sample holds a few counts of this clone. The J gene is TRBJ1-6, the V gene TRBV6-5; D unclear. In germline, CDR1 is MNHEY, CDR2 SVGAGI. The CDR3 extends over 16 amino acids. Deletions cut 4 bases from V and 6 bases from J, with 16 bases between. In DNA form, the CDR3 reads TGTGCCAGCAGTTGGGCCTCCGACCTGGTTAATTCACCCCTCCACTTT. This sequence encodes CASSWASDLVNSPLHF.

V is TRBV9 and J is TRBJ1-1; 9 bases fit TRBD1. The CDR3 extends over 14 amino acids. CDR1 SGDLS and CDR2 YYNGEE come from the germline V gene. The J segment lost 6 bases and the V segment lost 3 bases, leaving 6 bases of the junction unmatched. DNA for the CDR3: TGTGCCAGCAGCGCATCCGGGACAGGGTCTGAAGCTTTCTTT. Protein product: CASSASGTGSEAFF.

CDR3 sequence reads: CASSPRPPGEGNEQFF. The DNA for the CDR3 is TGCGCCAGCAGCCCTCGACCCCCAGGGGAAGGCAATGAGCAGTTCTTC. The chain employs TRBV5-1 and TRBJ2-1; a weak D match, TRBD1 (6 bases). Germline CDR1 SGHRS, CDR2 YFSETQ. Trimming stripped 4 bases from V and 6 bases from J, with 20 bases between. This CDR3 spans 16 amino acids.

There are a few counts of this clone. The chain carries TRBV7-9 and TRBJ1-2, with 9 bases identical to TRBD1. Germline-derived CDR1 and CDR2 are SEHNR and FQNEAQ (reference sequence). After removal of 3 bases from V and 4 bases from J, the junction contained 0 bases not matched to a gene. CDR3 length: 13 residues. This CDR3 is CASSLTGGYGYTF. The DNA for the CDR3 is TGTGCCAGCAGCTTGACAGGGGGCTATGGCTACACCTTC.

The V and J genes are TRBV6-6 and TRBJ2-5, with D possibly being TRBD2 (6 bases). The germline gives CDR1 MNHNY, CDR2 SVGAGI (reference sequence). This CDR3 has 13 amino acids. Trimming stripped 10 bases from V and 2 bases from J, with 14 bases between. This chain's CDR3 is CATGGVGQETQYF. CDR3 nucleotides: TGTGCCACCGGGGGAGTGGGGCAAGAGACCCAGTACTTC.

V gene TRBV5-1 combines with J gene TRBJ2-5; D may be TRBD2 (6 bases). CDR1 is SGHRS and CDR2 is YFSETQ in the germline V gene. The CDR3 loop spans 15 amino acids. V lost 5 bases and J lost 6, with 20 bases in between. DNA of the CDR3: TGCGCCAGCAGTCCCCCTATGGGGGGAGGTCAGACCCAGTACTTC. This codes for CASSPPMGGGQTQYF.

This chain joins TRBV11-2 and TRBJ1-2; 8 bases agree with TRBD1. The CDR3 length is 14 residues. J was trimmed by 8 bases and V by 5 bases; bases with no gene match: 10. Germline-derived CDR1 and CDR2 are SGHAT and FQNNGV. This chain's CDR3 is CASSPHRGLVGYTF. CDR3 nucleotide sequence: TGTGCCAGCAGCCCCCACAGGGGGTTGGTGGGCTACACCTTC. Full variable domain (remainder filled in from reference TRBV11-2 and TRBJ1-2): EAGVAQSPRYKIIEKRQSVAFWCNPISGHATLYWYQQILGQGPKLLIQFQNNGVVDDSQLPKDRFSAERLKGVDSTLKIQPAKLEDSAVYLCASSPHRGLVGYTFGSGTRLTVV.

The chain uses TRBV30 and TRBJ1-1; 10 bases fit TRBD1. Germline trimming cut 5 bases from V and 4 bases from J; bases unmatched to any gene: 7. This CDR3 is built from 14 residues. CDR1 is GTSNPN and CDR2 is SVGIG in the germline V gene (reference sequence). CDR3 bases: TGTGCCTGGGGGGGACAGGGGAAGGGCACTGAAGCTTTCTTT. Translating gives CAWGGQGKGTEAFF.

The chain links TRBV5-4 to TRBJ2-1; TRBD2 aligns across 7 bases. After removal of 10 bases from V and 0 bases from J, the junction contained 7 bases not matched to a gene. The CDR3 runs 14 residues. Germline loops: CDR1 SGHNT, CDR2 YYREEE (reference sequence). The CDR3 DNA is TGTGCCTGGACCGGGGGGAGCTCCTACAATGAGCAGTTCTTC. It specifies CAWTGGSSYNEQFF.